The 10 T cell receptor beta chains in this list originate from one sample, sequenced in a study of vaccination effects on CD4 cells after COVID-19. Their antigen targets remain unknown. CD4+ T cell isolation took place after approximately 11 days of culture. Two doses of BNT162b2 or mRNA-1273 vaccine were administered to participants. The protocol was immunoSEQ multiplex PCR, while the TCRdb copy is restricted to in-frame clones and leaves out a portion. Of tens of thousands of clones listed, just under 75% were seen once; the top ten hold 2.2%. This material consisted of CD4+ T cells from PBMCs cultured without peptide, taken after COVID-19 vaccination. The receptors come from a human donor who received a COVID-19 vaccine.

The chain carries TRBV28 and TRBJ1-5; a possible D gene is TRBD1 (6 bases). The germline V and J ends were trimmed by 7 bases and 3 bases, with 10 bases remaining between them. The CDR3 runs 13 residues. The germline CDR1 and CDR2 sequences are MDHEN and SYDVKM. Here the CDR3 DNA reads TGTGCCAGCACCGGACAGTTCAATCAGCCCCAGCATTTT. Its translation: CASTGQFNQPQHF. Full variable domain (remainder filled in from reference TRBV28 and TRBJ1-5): DVKVTQSSRYLVKRTGEKVFLECVQDMDHENMFWYRQDPGLGLRLIYFSYDVKMKEKGDIPEGYSVSREKKERFSLILESASTNQTSMYLCASTGQFNQPQHFGDGTRLSIL.

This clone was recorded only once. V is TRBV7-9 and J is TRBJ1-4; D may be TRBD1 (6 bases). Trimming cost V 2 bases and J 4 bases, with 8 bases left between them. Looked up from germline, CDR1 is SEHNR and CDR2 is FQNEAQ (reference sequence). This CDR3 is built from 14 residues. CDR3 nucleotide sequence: TGTGCCAGCAGCTTATTAGGGGGTAATGAAAAACTGTTTTTT. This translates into CASSLLGGNEKLFF. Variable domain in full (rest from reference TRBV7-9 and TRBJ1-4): DTGVSQNPRHKITKRGQNVTFRCDPISEHNRLYWYRQTLGQGPEFLTYFQNEAQLEKSRLLSDRFSAERPKGSFSTLEIQRTEQGDSAMYLCASSLLGGNEKLFFGSGTQLSVL.

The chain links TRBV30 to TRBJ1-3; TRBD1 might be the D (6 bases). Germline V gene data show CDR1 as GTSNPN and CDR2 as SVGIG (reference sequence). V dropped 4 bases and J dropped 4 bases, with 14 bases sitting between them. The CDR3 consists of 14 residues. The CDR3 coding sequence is TGTGCCTGGAACATACAGGGTTCAGGAAACACCATATATTTT. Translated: CAWNIQGSGNTIYF.

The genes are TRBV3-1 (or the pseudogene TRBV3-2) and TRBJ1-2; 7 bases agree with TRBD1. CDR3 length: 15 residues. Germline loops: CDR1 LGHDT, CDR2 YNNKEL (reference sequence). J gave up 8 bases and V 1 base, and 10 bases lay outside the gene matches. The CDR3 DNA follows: TGTGCCAGCAGCCAAGGATGGGGACAGTCGGTAGGCTACACCTTC. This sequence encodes CASSQGWGQSVGYTF.

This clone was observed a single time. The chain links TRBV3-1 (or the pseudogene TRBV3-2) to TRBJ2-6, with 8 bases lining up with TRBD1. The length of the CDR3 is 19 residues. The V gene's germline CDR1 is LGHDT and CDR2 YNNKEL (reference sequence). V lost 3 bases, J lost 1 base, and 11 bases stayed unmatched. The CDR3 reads CASSHLKGQGASGANVLTF. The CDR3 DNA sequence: TGTGCCAGCAGCCACCTAAAAGGACAGGGAGCATCTGGGGCCAACGTCCTGACTTTC.

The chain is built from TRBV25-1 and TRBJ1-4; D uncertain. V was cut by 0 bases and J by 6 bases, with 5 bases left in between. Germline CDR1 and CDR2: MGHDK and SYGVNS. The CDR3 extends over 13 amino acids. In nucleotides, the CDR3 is TGTGCCAGCAGTGAATATGCGGATGAAAAACTGTTTTTT. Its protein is CASSEYADEKLFF.

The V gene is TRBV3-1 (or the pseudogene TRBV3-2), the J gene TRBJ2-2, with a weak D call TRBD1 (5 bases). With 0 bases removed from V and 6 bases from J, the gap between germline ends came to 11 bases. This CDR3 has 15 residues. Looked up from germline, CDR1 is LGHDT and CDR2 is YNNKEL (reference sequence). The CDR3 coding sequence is TGTGCCAGCAGCCAAGAAGTTAGGGGTTCCGGGGAGCTGTTTTTT. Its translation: CASSQEVRGSGELFF.

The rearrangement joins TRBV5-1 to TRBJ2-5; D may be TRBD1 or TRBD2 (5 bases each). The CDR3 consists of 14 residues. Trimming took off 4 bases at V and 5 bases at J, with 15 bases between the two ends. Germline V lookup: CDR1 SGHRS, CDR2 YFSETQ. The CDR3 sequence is CASSRQGDEETQYF. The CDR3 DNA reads TGCGCCAGCAGCAGGCAGGGAGACGAGGAGACCCAGTACTTC.

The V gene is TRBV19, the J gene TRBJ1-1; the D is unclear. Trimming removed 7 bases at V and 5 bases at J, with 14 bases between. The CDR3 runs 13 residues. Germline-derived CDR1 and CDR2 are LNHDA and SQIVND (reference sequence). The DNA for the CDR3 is TGTGCCAGTATTGGCAATCTTAGGACTGAAGCTTTCTTT. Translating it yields CASIGNLRTEAFF.

CDR3: CASSPRLAGSQETQYF. In DNA, the CDR3 is TGCGCCAGCAGCCCCAGACTAGCGGGGAGCCAAGAGACCCAGTACTTC. This chain uses TRBV5-1 with TRBJ2-5, with 11 bases identical to TRBD2. Trimming took 4 bases from V and 1 from J; bases not matched to a gene: 6. Germline V CDR1 and CDR2: SGHRS, YFSETQ. The length of the CDR3 is 16 residues. Full variable domain (outside the CDR3, taken from reference TRBV5-1 and TRBJ2-5): KAGVTQTPRYLIKTRGQQVTLSCSPISGHRSVSWYQQTPGQGLQFLFEYFSETQRNKGNFPGRFSGRQFSNSRSEMNVSTLELGDSALYLCASSPRLAGSQETQYFGPGTRLLVL.